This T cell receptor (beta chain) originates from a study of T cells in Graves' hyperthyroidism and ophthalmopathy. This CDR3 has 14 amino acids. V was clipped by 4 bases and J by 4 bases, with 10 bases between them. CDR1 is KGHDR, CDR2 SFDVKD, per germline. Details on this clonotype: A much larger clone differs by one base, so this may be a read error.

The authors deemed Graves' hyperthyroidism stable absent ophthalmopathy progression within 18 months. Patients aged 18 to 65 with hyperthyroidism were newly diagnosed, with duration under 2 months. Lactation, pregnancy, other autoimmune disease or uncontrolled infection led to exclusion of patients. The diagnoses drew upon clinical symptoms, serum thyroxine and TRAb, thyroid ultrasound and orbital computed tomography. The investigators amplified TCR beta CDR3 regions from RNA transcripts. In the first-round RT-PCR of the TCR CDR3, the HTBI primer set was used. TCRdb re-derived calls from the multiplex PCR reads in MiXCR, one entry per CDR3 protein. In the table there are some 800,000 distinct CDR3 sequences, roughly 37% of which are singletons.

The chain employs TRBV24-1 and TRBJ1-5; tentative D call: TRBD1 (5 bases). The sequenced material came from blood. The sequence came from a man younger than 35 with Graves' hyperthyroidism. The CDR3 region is CATSDRGRNQPQHF. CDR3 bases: TGTGCCACCAGTGACCGGGGCAGAAATCAGCCCCAGCATTTT.